The next 18 T cell receptor beta chains were all read from a single sample in a study of T cell repertoires in cytomegalovirus infection. TCRdb re-analysed the reads in MiXCR, keeping a single row per CDR3 protein. The sample contains a few hundred thousand distinct CDR3 sequences, approximately 15% of which appear only once. Sequenced material: CD8+ T cells from PBMCs. Source of these receptors: a human donor in good health (CMV status not recorded). Some clones in this sample may be carry-over from other donors' samples.

This clonotype came up a few times. The V and J genes are TRBV28 and TRBJ2-7; D is uncertain. The germline CDR1 and CDR2 sequences are MDHEN and SYDVKM. The ends were cut back, 6 bases at V and 2 bases at J, with 14 bases in the middle. The CDR3 spans 14 residues. The CDR3 loop is CASRQTDIPYEQYF. The CDR3 coding sequence is TGTGCCAGCAGGCAGACGGATATACCCTACGAGCAGTACTTC. Together with reference TRBV28 and TRBJ2-7, the CDR3 gives the full variable domain: DVKVTQSSRYLVKRTGEKVFLECVQDMDHENMFWYRQDPGLGLRLIYFSYDVKMKEKGDIPEGYSVSREKKERFSLILESASTNQTSMYLCASRQTDIPYEQYFGPGTRLTVT.

This clonotype was seen ten or more times. V usage is TRBV7-9 and J usage is TRBJ1-2; D is perhaps TRBD1 (5 bases). The CDR3 is 16 amino acids. The V end was cut by 4 bases, the J end by 5 bases, with 20 bases between. Germline values: CDR1 SEHNR, CDR2 FQNEAQ (reference sequence). The CDR3 DNA sequence: TGTGCCAGCAGCTGGACCGGGACCCAGGATCCGTATGGCTACACCTTC. Its translation is CASSWTGTQDPYGYTF.

This clonotype was seen more than once but under ten times. The chain recombines TRBV7-9 with TRBJ1-4, with TRBD1 matching 8 bases. The CDR3 totals 17 residues. CDR1 is SEHNR and CDR2 is FQNEAQ in the germline V gene (reference sequence). V shed 5 bases, J shed 1 base, and the junction held 9 bases outside the gene matches. The CDR3 sequence: CASSPPPRGRTNEKLFF. In nucleotides, the CDR3 is TGTGCCAGCAGCCCTCCCCCCAGGGGGCGAACTAATGAAAAACTGTTTTTT.

This clonotype was seen once. The chain employs TRBV28 and TRBJ1-1, with a weak D call TRBD1 (5 bases). V dropped 7 bases and J dropped 1 base, with 19 bases sitting between them. The germline gives CDR1 MDHEN, CDR2 SYDVKM. CDR3 length equals 16 residues. CDR3 coding DNA: TGTGCCAGCACCATCAAGTTAGGGGACCCGAACACTGAAGCTTTCTTT. This translates into CASTIKLGDPNTEAFF.

This clonotype was counted a few times. This sequence joins TRBV20-1 and TRBJ2-1; tentative D call: TRBD2 (5 bases). V lost 6 bases and J lost 0, with 15 bases in between. The CDR3 loop spans 15 amino acids. The germline gives CDR1 DFQATT, CDR2 SNEGSKA (reference sequence). CDR3 residues: CSAPDLESSYNEQFF. In DNA form, the CDR3 reads TGCAGTGCCCCGGACTTGGAAAGCTCCTACAATGAGCAGTTCTTC.

The chain has TRBV20-1 and TRBJ1-4; no clear D. Germline lookup yields CDR1 DFQATT and CDR2 SNEGSKA (reference sequence). Trimming stripped 0 bases from V and 9 bases from J, with 14 bases between. This CDR3 has 14 amino acids. DNA for the CDR3: TGCAGTGCTAGAGATATTACGAGGAGGAAAAAACTGTTTTTT. Encoded protein: CSARDITRRKKLFF.

The chain is built from TRBV7-9 and TRBJ1-4; possible D gene TRBD1, 6 bases. Germline V gene sequence: CDR1 SEHNR, CDR2 FQNEAQ (reference sequence). V lost 5 bases and J 9 bases, leaving 19 bases between the germline ends. The length of the CDR3 is 15 residues. The DNA of the CDR3 is TGTGCCAGCAGCAAATGGACAGACGTGGGTAAAAAACTGTTTTTT. This translates into CASSKWTDVGKKLFF.

This clonotype was seen ten or more times. J is TRBJ2-1 and V is TRBV7-6, with D perhaps TRBD1 or TRBD2 (6 bases each). The CDR3 consists of 19 residues. With 0 bases removed from V and 0 bases from J, the gap between germline ends came to 18 bases. The V gene's germline CDR1 is SGHVS and CDR2 FNYEAQ. The CDR3 sequence: CASSLAGFGGLSSYNEQFF. CDR3 DNA: TGTGCCAGCAGCTTAGCGGGGTTCGGGGGCCTTAGCTCCTACAATGAGCAGTTCTTC.

This sequence joins TRBV11-1 and TRBJ2-2; TRBD1 is a possible D gene (6 bases). The CDR3 is made up of 12 amino acids. CDR1 and CDR2 from the germline V gene are SGHAT and FQDESV (reference sequence). V lost 5 bases, J lost 7 bases, and 8 bases lay in between. In DNA, the CDR3 is TGTGCCAGCAGCGAGGGGGACGGGGAGCTGTTTTTT. Its translation is CASSEGDGELFF.

The sample holds a few counts of this clonotype. This chain links TRBV4-1 with TRBJ1-1; D ambiguous. Germline-derived CDR1 and CDR2 are MGHRA and YSYEKL. The CDR3 sequence is 14 residues long. The ends were cut back, 1 base at V and 1 base at J, with 7 bases in the middle. The CDR3 here is CASSQGDANTEAFF. The CDR3 DNA follows: TGCGCCAGCAGCCAAGGGGATGCGAACACTGAAGCTTTCTTT.

This clonotype was seen a handful of times. The CDR3 region has the DNA TGCGCCAGCAGCCAACTAGCGGGGGGGCCTGGGGATGAGCAGTTCTTC. This codes for CASSQLAGGPGDEQFF. This rearrangement joins TRBV4-1 to TRBJ2-1, with 12 positions matching TRBD2. The CDR3 is 16 residues long. From germline, CDR1 is MGHRA and CDR2 YSYEKL. J was trimmed by 8 bases and V by 2 bases; bases with no gene match: 7.

This clonotype showed up just a few times. The gene calls are TRBV11-2 and TRBJ2-3; 9 bases map to TRBD2. The CDR3 spans 17 residues. The V gene's germline CDR1 is SGHAT and CDR2 FQNNGV. Trimming took 8 bases from V and 1 from J; bases not matched to a gene: 13. CDR3 protein: CASSAGRGGLGTDTQYF. The CDR3 bases are TGTGCCAGCTCCGCGGGGCGGGGGGGCCTGGGCACAGATACGCAGTATTTT.

CDR3 sequence reads: CASSFLTGVDEQFF. In nucleotides, the CDR3 is TGTGCCAGCAGTTTTCTTACAGGAGTTGATGAGCAGTTCTTC. The chain joins TRBV6-6 to TRBJ2-1; D might be TRBD1 (5 bases). The germline CDR1 and CDR2 sequences are MNHNY and SVGAGI (reference sequence). Trimming shortened V by 4 bases and J by 8 bases, and 15 bases separated the two germline ends. The length of the CDR3 is 14 residues.

This clonotype was counted at least ten times. The genes are TRBV7-8 and TRBJ2-2, with 8 positions matching TRBD1. J lost 5 bases, V lost 1 base, and 9 bases had no gene match. The CDR3 consists of 17 residues. Germline CDR1 SGHVS, CDR2 FQNEAQ. The CDR3 bases are TGTGCCAGCAGCTTAGGGACAGGGACTTTTTGGACCGGGGAGCTGTTTTTT. This gives the protein CASSLGTGTFWTGELFF.

The V and J genes are TRBV7-6 and TRBJ1-6, with TRBD1 as a possible D gene (5 bases). Germline assignment: CDR1 SGHVS and CDR2 FNYEAQ. The length of the CDR3 is 16 residues. Trimming removed 1 base at V and 4 bases at J, with 11 bases between. CDR3 DNA: TGTGCCAGCAGCTTAGGCCGGGGCGATTATAATTCACCCCTCCACTTT. As protein: CASSLGRGDYNSPLHF.

On this clonotype: A single base separates this from a much larger clone, so it may be a read error. The chain employs TRBV12-3 or TRBV12-4 and TRBJ1-1; D gene ambiguous. The CDR3 is 14 residues long. V was cut by 6 bases and J by 1 base, with 12 bases left in between. CDR3 sequence (DNA): TGTGCCAGCAGCACGAGAGCCGGGAACACTGAAGCTTTCTTT. Its protein product is CASSTRAGNTEAFF.

The rearrangement uses TRBV19 and TRBJ1-1, with no clear D. Trimming pared 7 bases from V and 1 base from J, leaving 16 bases between. The CDR3 is 15 residues long. In germline, CDR1 is LNHDA, CDR2 SQIVND (reference sequence). This CDR3 reads CASTPSLIRNTEAFF. For the CDR3, the DNA is TGTGCCAGTACCCCCTCCTTGATCCGGAACACTGAAGCTTTCTTT.

This clonotype was seen a handful of times. A much more abundant neighbour one base away suggests this may be a read error. This chain links TRBV5-6 with TRBJ2-7, with D unresolved. The CDR3 is 13 residues long. The germline V gene encodes CDR1 SGHDT and CDR2 YYEEEE. Trimming shortened V by 0 bases and J by 0 bases, and 4 bases separated the two germline ends. The CDR3 loop reads CASSLDNSYEQYF. CDR3 in DNA: TGTGCCAGCAGCTTGGACAACTCCTACGAGCAGTACTTC.